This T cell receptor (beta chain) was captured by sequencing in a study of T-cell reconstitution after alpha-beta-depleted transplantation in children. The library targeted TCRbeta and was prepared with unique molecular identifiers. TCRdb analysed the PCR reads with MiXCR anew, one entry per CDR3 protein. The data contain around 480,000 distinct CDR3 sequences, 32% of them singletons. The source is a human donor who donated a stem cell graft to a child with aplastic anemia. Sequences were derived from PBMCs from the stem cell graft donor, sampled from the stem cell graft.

CDR3 in DNA: TGCAGTGTTTTTTACGCTTACAATGAGCAGTTCTTC. Translating it yields CSVFYAYNEQFF. The chain is built from TRBV20-1 and TRBJ2-1; D is unclear. This CDR3 region has 12 residues. V gave up 7 bases and J gave up 4 bases, with 11 bases separating them. The germline V gene has CDR1 DFQATT and CDR2 SNEGSKA (reference sequence).